This T cell receptor beta chain was sequenced in a study of shared clonotypes between healthy human individuals. The data were produced by immunoSEQ multiplex PCR, yet TCRdb's version contains in-frame clones alone and is incomplete. The sample includes around 600,000 clones, more than 95% seen only once; the top ten take less than 0.065%. Germline V gene lookup returns CDR1 SGDLS and CDR2 YYNGEE. Trimming removed 2 bases at V and 2 bases at J, with 11 bases between. The CDR3 loop spans 15 amino acids. The sequenced sample consisted of naive CD4+ T cells sorted from blood. Sample subset: CD45RA+ positively selected. The receptor was derived from a woman under 40 in good health. This chain links TRBV9 with TRBJ1-3; D is unresolved. The CDR3 is CASSVGSLTGNTIYF. The DNA of the CDR3 is TGTGCCAGCAGCGTCGGCAGCCTCACTGGAAACACCATATATTTT.